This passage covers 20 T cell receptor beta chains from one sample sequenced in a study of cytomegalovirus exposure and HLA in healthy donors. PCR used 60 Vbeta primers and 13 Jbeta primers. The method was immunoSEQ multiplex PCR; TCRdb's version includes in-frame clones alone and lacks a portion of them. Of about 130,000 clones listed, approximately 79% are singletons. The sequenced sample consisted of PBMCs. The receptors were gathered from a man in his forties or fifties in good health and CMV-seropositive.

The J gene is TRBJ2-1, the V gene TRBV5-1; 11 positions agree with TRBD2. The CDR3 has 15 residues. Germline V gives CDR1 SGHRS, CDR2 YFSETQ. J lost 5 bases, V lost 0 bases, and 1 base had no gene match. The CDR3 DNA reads TGCGCCAGCAGCTTGGCGACTAGCGGGAACAATGAGCAGTTCTTC. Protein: CASSLATSGNNEQFF.

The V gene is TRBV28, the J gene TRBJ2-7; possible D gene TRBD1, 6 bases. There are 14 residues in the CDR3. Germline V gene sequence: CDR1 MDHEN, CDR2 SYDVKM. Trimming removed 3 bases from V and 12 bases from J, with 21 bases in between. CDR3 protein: CASSFVVQPGHTYF. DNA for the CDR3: TGTGCCAGCAGTTTCGTGGTCCAACCGGGACATACGTACTTC.

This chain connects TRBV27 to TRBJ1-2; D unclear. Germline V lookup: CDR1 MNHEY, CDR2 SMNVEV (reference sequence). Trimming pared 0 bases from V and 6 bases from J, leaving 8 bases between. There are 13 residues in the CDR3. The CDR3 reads CASSLSPVDGYTF. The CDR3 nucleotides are TGTGCCAGCAGTTTATCCCCAGTTGATGGCTACACCTTC.

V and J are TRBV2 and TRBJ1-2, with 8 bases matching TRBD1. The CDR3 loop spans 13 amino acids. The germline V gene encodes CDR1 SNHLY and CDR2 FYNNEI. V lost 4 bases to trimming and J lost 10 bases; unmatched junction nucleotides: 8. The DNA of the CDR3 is TGTGCCAGCAGTGCGGGACAGGTGCGGGACTACACCTTC. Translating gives CASSAGQVRDYTF.

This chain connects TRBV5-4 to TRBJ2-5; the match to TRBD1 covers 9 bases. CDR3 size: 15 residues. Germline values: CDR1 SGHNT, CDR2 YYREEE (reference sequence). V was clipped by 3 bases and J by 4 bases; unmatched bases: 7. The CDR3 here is CASSWGQGGAETQYF. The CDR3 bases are TGTGCCAGCAGCTGGGGACAGGGAGGAGCAGAGACCCAGTACTTC.

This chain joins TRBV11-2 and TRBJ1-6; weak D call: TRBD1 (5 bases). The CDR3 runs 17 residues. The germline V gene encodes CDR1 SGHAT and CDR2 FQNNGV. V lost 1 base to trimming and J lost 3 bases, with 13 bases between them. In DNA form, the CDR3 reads TGTGCCAGCAGCTTAGTCCGGGGGTACGGCTATAATTCACCCCTCCACTTT. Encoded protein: CASSLVRGYGYNSPLHF.

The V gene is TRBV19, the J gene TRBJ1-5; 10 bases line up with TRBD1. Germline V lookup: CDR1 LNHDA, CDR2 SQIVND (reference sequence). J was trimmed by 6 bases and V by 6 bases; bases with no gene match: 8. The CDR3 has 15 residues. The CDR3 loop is CASSLTGGPGQPQHF. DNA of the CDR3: TGTGCCAGTAGCCTGACAGGGGGCCCCGGTCAGCCCCAGCATTTT.

The chain's CDR3 is CASSERLAVTDTQYF. The CDR3 coding sequence is TGTGCCAGCAGCGAGAGACTAGCGGTCACAGATACGCAGTATTTT. The rearrangement links TRBV9 to TRBJ2-3, with TRBD2 matching 9 bases. V lost 3 bases and J lost 2; bases outside the gene matches: 4. There are 15 residues in the CDR3. Germline lookup yields CDR1 SGDLS and CDR2 YYNGEE. The variable domain in full, with the rest retrieved from reference TRBV9 and TRBJ2-3, is DSGVTQTPKHLITATGQRVTLRCSPRSGDLSVYWYQQSLDQGLQFLIQYYNGEERAKGNILERFSAQQFPDLHSELNLSSLELGDSALYFCASSERLAVTDTQYFGPGTRLTVL.

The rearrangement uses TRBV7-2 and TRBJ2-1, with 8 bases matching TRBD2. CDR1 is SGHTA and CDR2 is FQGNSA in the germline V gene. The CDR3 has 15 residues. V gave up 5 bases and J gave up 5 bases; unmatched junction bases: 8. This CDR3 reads CASSLQAGVNNEQFF. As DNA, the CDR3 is TGTGCCAGCAGCCTGCAAGCGGGAGTTAACAATGAGCAGTTCTTC.

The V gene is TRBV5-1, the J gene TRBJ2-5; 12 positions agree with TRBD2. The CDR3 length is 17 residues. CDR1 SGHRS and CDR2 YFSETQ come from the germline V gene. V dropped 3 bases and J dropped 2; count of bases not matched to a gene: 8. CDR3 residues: CASSSDPGTSGQETQYF. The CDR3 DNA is TGCGCCAGCAGCTCCGACCCTGGGACTAGCGGGCAAGAGACCCAGTACTTC.

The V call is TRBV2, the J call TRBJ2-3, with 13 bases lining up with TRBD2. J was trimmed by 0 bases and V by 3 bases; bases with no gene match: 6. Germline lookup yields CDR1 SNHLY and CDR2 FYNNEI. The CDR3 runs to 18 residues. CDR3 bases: TGTGCCAGCAGTGACGAAGGGACTAGCGGGACTAGCACAGATACGCAGTATTTT. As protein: CASSDEGTSGTSTDTQYF.

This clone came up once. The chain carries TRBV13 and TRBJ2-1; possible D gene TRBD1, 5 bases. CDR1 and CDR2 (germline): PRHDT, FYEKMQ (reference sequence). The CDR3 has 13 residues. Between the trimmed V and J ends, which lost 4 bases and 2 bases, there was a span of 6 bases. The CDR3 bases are TGTGCCAGCAGCTCGGACACCTACAATGAGCAGTTCTTC. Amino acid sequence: CASSSDTYNEQFF. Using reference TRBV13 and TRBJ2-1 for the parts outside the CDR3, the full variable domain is AAGVIQSPRHLIKEKRETATLKCYPIPRHDTVYWYQQGPGQDPQFLISFYEKMQSDKGSIPDRFSAQQFSDYHSELNMSSLELGDSALYFCASSSDTYNEQFFGPGTRLTVL.

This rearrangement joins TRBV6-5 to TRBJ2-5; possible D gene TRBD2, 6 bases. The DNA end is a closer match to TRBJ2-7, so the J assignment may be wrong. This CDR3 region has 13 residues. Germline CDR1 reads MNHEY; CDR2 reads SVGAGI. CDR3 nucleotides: TGTGCCAGCAGAATCGAGGGACTTTCCGAGCAGTACTTC. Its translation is CASRIEGLSEQYF.

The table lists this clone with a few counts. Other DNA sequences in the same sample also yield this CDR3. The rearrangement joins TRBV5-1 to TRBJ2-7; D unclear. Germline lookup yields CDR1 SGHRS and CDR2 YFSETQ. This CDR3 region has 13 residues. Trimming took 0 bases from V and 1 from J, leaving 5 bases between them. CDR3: CASSLAGSYEQYF. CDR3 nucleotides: TGCGCCAGCAGCTTGGCCGGGTCCTACGAGCAGTACTTC.

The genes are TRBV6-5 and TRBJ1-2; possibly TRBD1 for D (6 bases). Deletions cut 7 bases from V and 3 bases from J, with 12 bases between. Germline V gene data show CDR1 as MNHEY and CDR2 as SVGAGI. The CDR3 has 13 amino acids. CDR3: CASNRGGDYGYTF. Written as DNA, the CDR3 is TGTGCCAGCAACCGAGGGGGTGACTATGGCTACACCTTC.

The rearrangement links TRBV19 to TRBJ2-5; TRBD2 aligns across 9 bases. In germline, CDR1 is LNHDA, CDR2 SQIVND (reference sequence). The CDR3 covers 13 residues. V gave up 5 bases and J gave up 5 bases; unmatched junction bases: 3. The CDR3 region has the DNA TGTGCCAGTAGTTTAGCGGGAGTGGAGACCCAGTACTTC. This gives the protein CASSLAGVETQYF.

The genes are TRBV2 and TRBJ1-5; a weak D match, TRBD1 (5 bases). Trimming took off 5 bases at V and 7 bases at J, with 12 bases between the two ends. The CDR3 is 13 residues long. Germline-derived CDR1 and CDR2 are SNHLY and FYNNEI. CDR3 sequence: CASSRGVGQPQHF. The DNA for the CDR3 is TGTGCCAGCAGTCGGGGGGTCGGACAGCCCCAGCATTTT.

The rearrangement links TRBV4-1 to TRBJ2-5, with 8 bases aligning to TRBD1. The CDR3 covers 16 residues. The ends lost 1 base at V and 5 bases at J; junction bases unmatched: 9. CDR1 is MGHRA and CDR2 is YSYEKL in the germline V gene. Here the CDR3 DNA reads TGCGCCAGCAGCCAAGGGTGGACAGGGCCGGGGGAGACCCAGTACTTC. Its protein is CASSQGWTGPGETQYF.

The CDR3: CASSPPGQYQETQYF. DNA of the CDR3: TGTGCCAGCTCACCACCCGGACAGTACCAAGAGACCCAGTACTTC. The chain couples TRBV18 to TRBJ2-5; maybe TRBD1 (6 bases). The germline CDR1 and CDR2 sequences are KGHSH and LQKENI. This CDR3 has 15 amino acids. V lost 0 bases to trimming and J lost 0 bases, with 8 bases between them.

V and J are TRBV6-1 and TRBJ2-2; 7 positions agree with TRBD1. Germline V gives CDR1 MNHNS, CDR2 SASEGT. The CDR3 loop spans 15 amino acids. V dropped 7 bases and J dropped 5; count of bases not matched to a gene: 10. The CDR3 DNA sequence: TGTGCCAGCACGAATAGGGGGACAGAAACCGGGGAGCTGTTTTTT. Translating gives CASTNRGTETGELFF.